The 27 T cell receptor beta chains below come from one sample, sequenced in a study of cytomegalovirus exposure and HLA in healthy donors. PCR involved 60 Vbeta and 13 Jbeta primers. Sequencing was performed with immunoSEQ multiplex PCR; in TCRdb, only in-frame clones are kept and a portion is missing. The table lists 130,000 to 150,000 clones, roughly 75% of them singletons. Sequenced sample: PBMCs. The receptors shown here come from a man aged 25-45 years in good health and CMV-seronegative.

V and J are TRBV5-6 and TRBJ2-5, with 7 positions matching TRBD1. V trimming: 4 bases; J trimming: 5 bases; junction bases outside the gene matches: 5. CDR1 and CDR2 from the germline V gene are SGHDT and YYEEEE. There are 13 residues in the CDR3. CDR3 nucleotide sequence: TGTGCCAGCAGCACAGGGGTCGCGGAGACCCAGTACTTC. Amino acid sequence: CASSTGVAETQYF.

The chain has TRBV6-6 and TRBJ1-3; TRBD1 is a possible D gene (5 bases). The V end lost 0 bases, the J end lost 9 bases, and 12 bases lay between the germline ends. Germline CDR1 and CDR2: MNHNY and SVGAGI (reference sequence). This CDR3 is 14 amino acids long. Written as DNA, the CDR3 is TGTGCCAGCAGTTACTCGCAGGGCGAATTCACCATATATTTT. This sequence encodes CASSYSQGEFTIYF.

The chain recombines TRBV16 with TRBJ1-1, with D possibly matching TRBD1 (6 bases). V lost 7 bases, J lost 1 base, and 22 bases lay in between. From germline, CDR1 is KGHSY and CDR2 FQNENV. The CDR3 loop spans 17 amino acids. The CDR3, as DNA: TGTGCCAGCACTACGACTGAAAAGGGGGGGCCGAACACTGAAGCTTTCTTT. It encodes CASTTTEKGGPNTEAFF.

The chain has TRBV6-5 and TRBJ1-1; 8 bases are a match to TRBD1. The CDR3 runs to 13 residues. Germline CDR1 MNHEY, CDR2 SVGAGI. J gave up 8 bases and V 2 bases, and 4 bases lay outside the gene matches. The DNA of the CDR3 is TGTGCCAGCAGTTACGAGACAGGGGCCGAAGCTTTCTTT. Protein: CASSYETGAEAFF.

The chain recombines TRBV10-1 with TRBJ2-7; 10 bases line up with TRBD2. This CDR3 is 15 amino acids long. In germline, CDR1 is WNHNN, CDR2 SYGVQD (reference sequence). Trimming at V came to 4 bases and at J to 6 bases, leaving 9 bases not matched to a gene. The CDR3 spells CASSGTSGVFSEQYF. The CDR3 nucleotides read TGCGCCAGCAGTGGAACTAGCGGGGTTTTTTCCGAGCAGTACTTC.

This clone came up once. The CDR3 spells CASSLVVADLETQYF. The CDR3 DNA is TGTGCCAGCAGCTTAGTGGTGGCAGATCTAGAGACCCAGTACTTC. The chain joins TRBV7-9 to TRBJ2-5, with no clear D. Looked up from germline, CDR1 is SEHNR and CDR2 is FQNEAQ (reference sequence). The CDR3 spans 15 residues. Trimming took 1 base from V and 4 from J, leaving 13 bases between them.

V and J are TRBV14 and TRBJ2-7; 8 bases map to TRBD2. Germline-derived CDR1 and CDR2 are SGHDN and FVKESK. J gave up 6 bases and V 1 base, and 8 bases lay outside the gene matches. This CDR3 comprises 15 residues. CDR3 nucleotides: TGTGCCAGCAGCCAAGTCCCCGGGACTAGGGGCGAGCAGTACTTC. Translated, it gives CASSQVPGTRGEQYF.

V usage is TRBV5-1 and J usage is TRBJ1-4, with D possibly TRBD1 on 5 matching bases. This CDR3 spans 15 amino acids. Germline assignment: CDR1 SGHRS and CDR2 YFSETQ. V was cut by 0 bases and J by 3 bases, with 9 bases left in between. CDR3 DNA sequence: TGCGCCAGCAGCTTGGCGGCAGGGCCTAATGAAAAACTGTTTTTT. It codes for CASSLAAGPNEKLFF. The whole variable domain, filled in from reference TRBV5-1 and TRBJ1-4, reads KAGVTQTPRYLIKTRGQQVTLSCSPISGHRSVSWYQQTPGQGLQFLFEYFSETQRNKGNFPGRFSGRQFSNSRSEMNVSTLELGDSALYLCASSLAAGPNEKLFFGSGTQLSVL.

This clone turned up a few times. This chain joins TRBV6-5 and TRBJ1-6; unclear D gene. CDR1 is MNHEY, CDR2 SVGAGI, per germline. Trimming cost V 6 bases and J 6 bases, with 6 bases left between them. The CDR3 has 12 residues. In DNA, the CDR3 is TGTGCCAGCAGCTTTCTTAATTCACCCCTCCACTTT. Translation: CASSFLNSPLHF.

Details on this clone: Other DNA sequences of this sample code for an identical CDR3. The rearrangement links TRBV6-5 to TRBJ2-7; D ambiguous. Germline CDR1 MNHEY, CDR2 SVGAGI. V was clipped by 10 bases and J by 0 bases, with 13 bases between them. The CDR3 sequence is 13 residues long. CDR3 DNA: TGTGCCACTCGAGCGAGAAACTCCTACGAGCAGTACTTC. It yields the protein CATRARNSYEQYF.

The rearrangement links TRBV5-6 to TRBJ2-2; D uncertain. Germline CDR1 SGHDT, CDR2 YYEEEE. This CDR3 comprises 14 residues. The V end lost 0 bases, the J end lost 2 bases, and 5 bases lay between the germline ends. CDR3 DNA sequence: TGTGCCAGCAGCTTGGGACAAAACACCGGGGAGCTGTTTTTT. Protein sequence: CASSLGQNTGELFF.

The chain links TRBV7-7 to TRBJ2-1, with TRBD2 matching 9 bases. Trimming cost V 7 bases and J 7 bases; bases outside gene matches: 14. CDR3 length: 16 amino acids. Germline-derived CDR1 and CDR2 are SSHAT and FNYEAQ (reference sequence). The CDR3: CASKGAGGPSSNEQFF. CDR3 nucleotides: TGTGCCAGCAAGGGGGCGGGAGGGCCTTCATCAAATGAGCAGTTCTTC.

The chain has TRBV5-6 and TRBJ1-2, with D possibly TRBD1 on 6 matching bases. CDR1 and CDR2 (germline): SGHDT, YYEEEE. V was cut by 7 bases and J by 6 bases, with 19 bases left in between. This CDR3 is built from 14 residues. DNA for the CDR3: TGTGCCAGCCTCTTTGTGCGGGGGCTGGATGGCTACACCTTC. Translation gives CASLFVRGLDGYTF.

The gene calls are TRBV5-6 and TRBJ1-4; 7 nucleotides align to TRBD1. This CDR3 is 16 amino acids long. J lost 4 bases, V lost 5 bases, and 11 bases had no gene match. Germline V gene sequence: CDR1 SGHDT, CDR2 YYEEEE. In DNA, the CDR3 is TGTGCCAGCAGGTACACAGGGGCCCCCTTTAATGAAAAACTGTTTTTT. Protein: CASRYTGAPFNEKLFF.

This clone was picked up a small number of times. The V and J genes are TRBV6-6 and TRBJ1-2; D is unclear. The CDR3 has 14 amino acids. V lost 5 bases and J 2 bases, leaving 12 bases between the germline ends. Germline loops: CDR1 MNHNY, CDR2 SVGAGI (reference sequence). CDR3 sequence: CASSIVSLNYGYTF. The CDR3 bases are TGTGCCAGCAGTATAGTGAGTTTAAACTATGGCTACACCTTC.

The chain joins TRBV5-1 to TRBJ2-5; TRBD1 agrees at 8 bases. The CDR3 extends over 13 amino acids. Germline values: CDR1 SGHRS, CDR2 YFSETQ. Trimming at V came to 4 bases and at J to 4 bases, leaving 3 bases not matched to a gene. CDR3 coding DNA: TGCGCCAGCAGCCGGACAGGGCTAGAGACCCAGTACTTC. Translating it yields CASSRTGLETQYF.

This clone occurred once. The chain uses TRBV29-1 and TRBJ2-3; no definite D call. The CDR3 is made up of 12 amino acids. Trimming stripped 3 bases from V and 4 bases from J, with 8 bases between. The germline gives CDR1 SQVTM, CDR2 ANQGSEA. In DNA, the CDR3 is TGCAGCGTTGAGGCGGTTGCAGATACGCAGTATTTT. Protein product: CSVEAVADTQYF.

The chain carries TRBV28 and TRBJ1-1; 8 positions agree with TRBD1. The CDR3 consists of 16 residues. Germline loops: CDR1 MDHEN, CDR2 SYDVKM. Trimming cost V 8 bases and J 4 bases; bases outside gene matches: 15. The CDR3 DNA follows: TGTGCCAGCCCTCCTTCGGCGACAGGGGATTCCACTGAAGCTTTCTTT. The encoded protein is CASPPSATGDSTEAFF.

This chain joins TRBV5-6 and TRBJ2-5; 10 nucleotides align to TRBD1. Germline loops: CDR1 SGHDT, CDR2 YYEEEE. The CDR3 length is 15 residues. The J segment lost 5 bases and the V segment lost 2 bases, leaving 6 bases of the junction unmatched. CDR3 bases: TGTGCCAGCAGCTTCCTGGACAGGGGGTGGGAGACCCAGTACTTC. It is translated as CASSFLDRGWETQYF.

About this clone: Other DNA sequences in the sample encode the same CDR3. V usage is TRBV5-4 and J usage is TRBJ1-1; maybe TRBD1 (6 bases). V lost 3 bases and J 6 bases, leaving 15 bases between the germline ends. The V gene's germline CDR1 is SGHNT and CDR2 YYREEE (reference sequence). The CDR3 runs to 14 residues. CDR3 DNA: TGTGCCAGCAGCTGGCAACAGGGATCCGCTGAAGCTTTCTTT. Amino acids: CASSWQQGSAEAFF.

The V and J genes are TRBV19 and TRBJ1-2, with D uncertain. The germline V gene encodes CDR1 LNHDA and CDR2 SQIVND (reference sequence). V was pared by 6 bases and J by 6 bases, with 17 bases between. CDR3 length equals 14 residues. CDR3 in amino acids: CASSSEGVSNGYTF. In DNA form, the CDR3 reads TGTGCCAGTAGCTCGGAGGGAGTTTCCAATGGCTACACCTTC.

The chain has TRBV9 and TRBJ1-1, with TRBD1 as a possible D gene (6 bases). V gave up 0 bases and J gave up 1 base, with 10 bases separating them. CDR1 SGDLS and CDR2 YYNGEE come from the germline V gene. This CDR3 region has 15 residues. Written as DNA, the CDR3 is TGTGCCAGCAGCGTAGCTGGGGGCGCGAACACTGAAGCTTTCTTT. It is translated as CASSVAGGANTEAFF.

The CDR3 region has the DNA TGTGCCAGCGAGTCGGGGACAGAGAACACCGGGGAGCTGTTTTTT. Translated: CASESGTENTGELFF. The chain links TRBV2 to TRBJ2-2; TRBD1 matches at 7 bases. The V gene's germline CDR1 is SNHLY and CDR2 FYNNEI. V dropped 8 bases and J dropped 1; count of bases not matched to a gene: 7. This CDR3 region has 15 residues.

The chain combines TRBV6-1 with TRBJ1-2; 10 bases line up with TRBD1. There are 13 residues in the CDR3. Trimming removed 10 bases from V and 2 bases from J; junction bases left unmatched: 4. The germline V gene encodes CDR1 MNHNS and CDR2 SASEGT. The CDR3: CATQTGGNYGYTF. The CDR3 coding sequence is TGTGCCACCCAGACAGGGGGCAACTATGGCTACACCTTC.

This clone was detected many times. The chain recombines TRBV28 with TRBJ1-4, with 9 bases matching TRBD1. Germline V gives CDR1 MDHEN, CDR2 SYDVKM. V gave up 8 bases and J gave up 3 bases; unmatched junction bases: 13. This CDR3 spans 17 amino acids. The CDR3 region has the DNA TGTGCCAGCGGGGGGACAGGGTTTGTAGTTGCTAATGAAAAACTGTTTTTT. This gives the protein CASGGTGFVVANEKLFF.

The rearrangement joins TRBV28 to TRBJ1-3; D not resolved. The V end lost 6 bases, the J end lost 4 bases, and 22 bases lay between the germline ends. Germline lookup yields CDR1 MDHEN and CDR2 SYDVKM. CDR3 size: 17 residues. The chain's CDR3 is CASSGYLRSKFGNTIYF. CDR3 nucleotide sequence: TGTGCCAGCAGCGGCTATCTCAGGTCAAAATTCGGAAACACCATATATTTT.

The DNA for the CDR3 is TGTGCCAGCAGTTTGCGGGTAGCAGGGGCCTCCTACGAGCAGTACTTC. This translates into CASSLRVAGASYEQYF. The V and J genes are TRBV28 and TRBJ2-7; perhaps TRBD1 as D (6 bases). Germline loops: CDR1 MDHEN, CDR2 SYDVKM. Trimming pared 3 bases from V and 0 bases from J, leaving 15 bases between. This CDR3 has 16 amino acids.